These 30 T cell receptor beta chains were sequenced from one sample in a study. Each CDR3 protein gets one entry after TCRdb re-called the RT-PCR reads with MiXCR. The sample lists about 700,000 distinct CDR3 sequences, approximately 14% occurring once. Sequenced: memory CD4+ T cells from blood. These TCRs come from a female donor in good health, serving as a healthy control.

This clonotype was found many times. The V call is TRBV10-3, the J call TRBJ2-1; TRBD2 is a possible D gene (6 bases). Germline lookup yields CDR1 ENHRY and CDR2 SYGVKD. V was trimmed by 10 bases and J by 8 bases, leaving 33 bases between them. The CDR3 is 18 amino acids. The CDR3, as DNA: TGTGCCACCCACCCTAGTGGCGGAGGGGTTTCGGGTTCCGATGAGCAGTTCTTC. Protein: CATHPSGGGVSGSDEQFF.

This clonotype was observed at least ten times. The chain uses TRBV24-1 and TRBJ2-3, with D possibly TRBD1 on 6 matching bases. This CDR3 is built from 15 residues. The V end was cut by 4 bases, the J end by 6 bases, with 16 bases between. Germline values: CDR1 KGHDR, CDR2 SFDVKD. CDR3 DNA: TGTGCCACCAGTGAAAACCGGGCCACAGGGGATACGCAGTATTTT. It specifies CATSENRATGDTQYF.

This clonotype was recorded at least ten times. The chain is built from TRBV5-5 and TRBJ1-1; D is perhaps TRBD1 (5 bases). Between the trimmed V and J ends, which lost 2 bases and 7 bases, there was a span of 15 bases. The CDR3 spans 14 residues. CDR1 is SGHKS and CDR2 is YYEKEE in the germline V gene (reference sequence). CDR3 residues: CASSLGHQELEAFF. The CDR3 DNA follows: TGTGCCAGCAGCTTAGGACACCAAGAGCTTGAAGCTTTCTTT.

The chain employs TRBV12-3 or TRBV12-4 and TRBJ1-6, with D perhaps TRBD1 (5 bases). V was cut by 6 bases and J by 8 bases, with 14 bases left in between. The CDR3 is 14 amino acids. CDR3 DNA: TGTGCCAGCAGCCAGGGTATCGGTGATTCACCCCTCCACTTT. It codes for CASSQGIGDSPLHF.

This clonotype was detected a few times. J is TRBJ2-1 and V is TRBV12-3 or TRBV12-4; 7 nucleotides align to TRBD1. J lost 7 bases, V lost 5 bases, and 11 bases had no gene match. The CDR3 is 15 amino acids. CDR3 nucleotides: TGTGCCAGCAGTCTCCAAGACAGGGAGAGTAATGAGCAGTTCTTC. This codes for CASSLQDRESNEQFF.

The sample holds a few counts of this clonotype. This chain links TRBV27 with TRBJ1-1, with a tentative D call TRBD1 (5 bases). CDR3 length equals 15 residues. In germline, CDR1 is MNHEY, CDR2 SMNVEV (reference sequence). V lost 2 bases to trimming and J lost 1 base, with 11 bases between them. CDR3 protein: CASSLGRGANTEAFF. CDR3 nucleotide sequence: TGTGCCAGCAGTTTAGGGCGGGGCGCGAACACTGAAGCTTTCTTT.

This chain connects TRBV6-4 to TRBJ1-3, with D possibly being TRBD1 (5 bases). Trimming took 7 bases from V and 7 from J, leaving 11 bases between them. This CDR3 is 12 amino acids long. Germline CDR1 reads MRHNA; CDR2 reads SNTAGT. As DNA, the CDR3 is TGTGCCAGCAAGCCAGAGGGGAACACCATATATTTT. It translates to CASKPEGNTIYF.

In its sample, this clonotype was seen a few times. The J gene is TRBJ1-1, the V gene TRBV9, with D possibly matching TRBD1 (6 bases). Trimming left V 3 bases short and J 6 bases short, with 15 bases between. Germline-derived CDR1 and CDR2 are SGDLS and YYNGEE. CDR3 length equals 14 residues. CDR3 DNA: TGTGCCAGCAGCGCCGCCGGGGGGCTGGCTGAAGCTTTCTTT. Translating it yields CASSAAGGLAEAFF.

This chain uses TRBV20-1 with TRBJ2-1; the match to TRBD2 covers 9 bases. Trimming cost V 0 bases and J 1 base; bases outside gene matches: 7. The CDR3 contains 17 residues. The germline V gene encodes CDR1 DFQATT and CDR2 SNEGSKA (reference sequence). CDR3 loop: CSARDGSGRRSYNEQFF. For the CDR3, the DNA is TGCAGTGCTAGAGATGGGAGCGGGAGGCGGTCCTACAATGAGCAGTTCTTC.

This clonotype has more than one count but fewer than ten. This rearrangement joins TRBV24-1 to TRBJ2-1; D is unclear. V lost 0 bases, J lost 9 bases, and 11 bases lay in between. Germline-derived CDR1 and CDR2 are KGHDR and SFDVKD. The CDR3 is made up of 14 amino acids. The CDR3 region has the DNA TGTGCCACCAGTGATTTGAACTGGGGTGGTGAGCAGTTCTTC. As protein: CATSDLNWGGEQFF.

This clonotype was counted only a few times. The chain employs TRBV6-1 and TRBJ2-3; D is perhaps TRBD2 (6 bases). The V end was cut by 4 bases, the J end by 0 bases, with 11 bases between. CDR1 and CDR2 (germline): MNHNS, SASEGT. The CDR3 length is 15 residues. The CDR3 coding sequence is TGTGCCAGCAGTGCCCGGGGGTCTAGCACAGATACGCAGTATTTT. This codes for CASSARGSSTDTQYF.

This clonotype was picked up a small number of times. The V and J genes are TRBV27 and TRBJ1-2, with TRBD1 matching over 7 bases. Germline-derived CDR1 and CDR2 are MNHEY and SMNVEV (reference sequence). The CDR3 contains 13 residues. J was trimmed by 8 bases and V by 3 bases; bases with no gene match: 6. The CDR3, as DNA: TGTGCCAGCAGTTTCAGGGACAGCTACGGCTACACCTTC. Its translation: CASSFRDSYGYTF.

The chain is built from TRBV28 and TRBJ2-4, with 7 bases fitting TRBD2. The germline CDR1 and CDR2 sequences are MDHEN and SYDVKM. V trimming: 4 bases; J trimming: 15 bases; junction bases outside the gene matches: 18. The CDR3 is 15 amino acids. The CDR3 DNA sequence: TGTGCCAGCAGTTCCCGTGGCGGGAGTAGACTTATCTGGTACTTC. This sequence encodes CASSSRGGSRLIWYF.

This clonotype occurred a few times. The chain has TRBV28 and TRBJ2-3; D may be TRBD2 (6 bases). Germline-derived CDR1 and CDR2 are MDHEN and SYDVKM. The V end was cut by 5 bases, the J end by 6 bases, with 15 bases between. The CDR3 length is 14 residues. Here the CDR3 reads CASSTRLGADTQYF. CDR3 sequence (DNA): TGTGCCAGCAGTACCCGACTAGGTGCGGATACGCAGTATTTT.

This clonotype was detected only a few times. J is TRBJ1-4 and V is TRBV7-9; the match to TRBD1 covers 8 bases. Losses at the gene ends were 5 bases for V and 10 bases for J; bases not matched to a gene: 12. This CDR3 is built from 15 residues. Per the germline V gene, CDR1 is SEHNR and CDR2 is FQNEAQ (reference sequence). DNA of the CDR3: TGTGCCAGCAGCGCTCAGGGGGCTGCGGGAGGAAAACTGTTTTTT. This sequence encodes CASSAQGAAGGKLFF. Full variable domain (outside the CDR3, taken from reference TRBV7-9 and TRBJ1-4): DTGVSQNPRHKITKRGQNVTFRCDPISEHNRLYWYRQTLGQGPEFLTYFQNEAQLEKSRLLSDRFSAERPKGSFSTLEIQRTEQGDSAMYLCASSAQGAAGGKLFFGSGTQLSVL.

This sequence joins TRBV10-3 and TRBJ2-3; no definite D call. This CDR3 contains 15 residues. Per the germline V gene, CDR1 is ENHRY and CDR2 is SYGVKD. Trimming left V 3 bases short and J 1 base short, with 11 bases between. The CDR3 DNA is TGTGCCATCAGTGACTCACAACGGGGCACAGATACGCAGTATTTT. Its translation is CAISDSQRGTDTQYF.

This clonotype was seen repeatedly, ten times or more. The CDR3 sequence is CAISEAGSYNEQFF. In DNA, the CDR3 is TGTGCCATCAGTGAAGCGGGATCGTACAATGAGCAGTTCTTC. The chain carries TRBV10-3 and TRBJ2-1; 7 bases match TRBD2. V was pared by 3 bases and J by 4 bases, with 3 bases of the junction left unmatched. The CDR3 has 14 amino acids. The germline V gene has CDR1 ENHRY and CDR2 SYGVKD.

This clonotype occurred a few times. J is TRBJ2-1 and V is TRBV20-1, with TRBD2 matching over 7 bases. The ends lost 3 bases at V and 7 bases at J; junction bases unmatched: 9. Germline values: CDR1 DFQATT, CDR2 SNEGSKA (reference sequence). The CDR3 is 14 residues long. The CDR3 here is CSARVGREENEQFF. The CDR3 DNA is TGCAGTGCTAGGGTGGGTCGGGAGGAAAATGAGCAGTTCTTC.

This clonotype came up many times. V is TRBV20-1 and J is TRBJ2-1; D remains ambiguous. Germline V CDR1 and CDR2: DFQATT, SNEGSKA (reference sequence). CDR3 length: 13 amino acids. Trimming took 1 base from V and 9 from J, leaving 13 bases between them. CDR3 sequence: CSARVELIIEQFF. The CDR3 nucleotides are TGCAGTGCTAGAGTGGAACTGATTATTGAGCAGTTCTTC.

The chain has TRBV27 and TRBJ2-7; D might be TRBD1 (6 bases). V was pared by 4 bases and J by 2 bases, with 12 bases between. Germline values: CDR1 MNHEY, CDR2 SMNVEV (reference sequence). The CDR3 loop spans 14 amino acids. For the CDR3, the DNA is TGTGCCAGCAGTTACCGGGACACCGCCTACGAGCAGTACTTC. Translation gives CASSYRDTAYEQYF.

This clonotype was detected a few times. The chain couples TRBV5-1 to TRBJ1-6; TRBD1 aligns across 8 bases. Trimming cost V 0 bases and J 7 bases; bases outside gene matches: 3. The V gene's germline CDR1 is SGHRS and CDR2 YFSETQ. The CDR3 loop spans 15 amino acids. The CDR3: CASSLVGQANSPLHF. The CDR3 region has the DNA TGCGCCAGCAGCTTGGTGGGACAGGCCAATTCACCCCTCCACTTT. Together with reference TRBV5-1 and TRBJ1-6, the CDR3 gives the full variable domain: KAGVTQTPRYLIKTRGQQVTLSCSPISGHRSVSWYQQTPGQGLQFLFEYFSETQRNKGNFPGRFSGRQFSNSRSEMNVSTLELGDSALYLCASSLVGQANSPLHFGNGTRLTVT.

This clonotype has more than one count but fewer than ten. This rearrangement joins TRBV20-1 to TRBJ2-1, with no clear D. Germline CDR1 is DFQATT and CDR2 is SNEGSKA (reference sequence). Deletions cut 5 bases from V and 6 bases from J, with 11 bases between. The CDR3 has 12 amino acids. This chain's CDR3 is CSAPPLLNEQFF. The CDR3 DNA sequence: TGCAGTGCTCCCCCTTTGCTCAATGAGCAGTTCTTC.

This clonotype has only a few counts. The chain uses TRBV5-1 and TRBJ2-3, with 8 bases identical to TRBD2. Germline loops: CDR1 SGHRS, CDR2 YFSETQ. The CDR3 is made up of 14 amino acids. V trimming: 3 bases; J trimming: 2 bases; junction bases outside the gene matches: 2. The DNA of the CDR3 is TGCGCCAGCAGCTCGGGGGGGGTCACAGATACGCAGTATTTT. Its protein is CASSSGGVTDTQYF.

This clonotype was detected a few times. The CDR3 nucleotides are TGTGCCTGGACCGACAGGGGAAGTCAGCCCCAGCATTTT. Protein product: CAWTDRGSQPQHF. The chain couples TRBV30 to TRBJ1-5, with TRBD1 matching over 8 bases. J was trimmed by 6 bases and V by 4 bases; bases with no gene match: 5. This CDR3 contains 13 residues. Per the germline V gene, CDR1 is GTSNPN and CDR2 is SVGIG (reference sequence).

There are many counts of this clonotype. The chain uses TRBV12-3 or TRBV12-4 and TRBJ1-5; D possibly corresponds to TRBD1 (5 bases). The CDR3 is made up of 16 amino acids. V lost 3 bases and J 1 base, leaving 13 bases between the germline ends. CDR3 coding DNA: TGTGCCAGCAGTTTCGGGGTGGGGGACAGCAATCAGCCCCAGCATTTT. This translates into CASSFGVGDSNQPQHF.

The sample holds many counts of this clonotype. The J gene is TRBJ2-1, the V gene TRBV6-2 or TRBV6-3, with a weak D call TRBD1 (5 bases). V lost 0 bases and J 3 bases, leaving 9 bases between the germline ends. Germline values: CDR1 MNHEY, CDR2 SVGEGT. The CDR3 has 15 amino acids. The DNA for the CDR3 is TGTGCCAGCAGTTACTCGCTGACAGTCTACAATGAGCAGTTCTTC. Translation: CASSYSLTVYNEQFF.

The rearrangement uses TRBV28 and TRBJ2-7; D perhaps matches TRBD2 (6 bases). This CDR3 region has 16 residues. Germline-derived CDR1 and CDR2 are MDHEN and SYDVKM. Between the trimmed V and J ends, which lost 4 bases and 3 bases, there was a span of 19 bases. CDR3 bases: TGTGCCAGCAGTTCCTCAAAGGCGGGACGGAACTACGAGCAGTACTTC. It yields the protein CASSSSKAGRNYEQYF.

This clonotype was observed at least ten times. The chain recombines TRBV20-1 with TRBJ2-1; D call uncertain. Germline V gene lookup returns CDR1 DFQATT and CDR2 SNEGSKA (reference sequence). The CDR3 runs to 13 residues. Trimming removed 5 bases at V and 0 bases at J, with 8 bases between. The CDR3 loop is CSALRSSYNEQFF. The CDR3 nucleotides read TGCAGTGCTCTCAGGTCCTCCTACAATGAGCAGTTCTTC.

This clonotype was observed a handful of times. The chain is built from TRBV20-1 and TRBJ1-4; tentatively, D is TRBD1 (5 bases). CDR3 length equals 14 residues. V lost 5 bases, J lost 6 bases, and 16 bases lay in between. Germline CDR1 and CDR2: DFQATT and SNEGSKA (reference sequence). The CDR3 loop reads CSAERDGRDEKLFF. CDR3 DNA sequence: TGCAGTGCTGAGCGGGACGGGCGGGATGAAAAACTGTTTTTT.

This clonotype has at least ten counts. The chain links TRBV15 to TRBJ2-7, with TRBD1 identical over 7 bases. This CDR3 region has 16 residues. V lost 0 bases, J lost 4 bases, and 9 bases stayed unmatched. Per the germline V gene, CDR1 is LNHNV and CDR2 is YYDKDF (reference sequence). The CDR3 here is CATSRDRARGSYEQYF. The CDR3 nucleotides read TGTGCCACCAGCAGAGATAGAGCCAGGGGGTCGTACGAGCAGTACTTC.